Listed below are T cell receptor beta chains from one sample, sequenced in a study of sequential checkpoint blockade in melanoma. Produced via immunoSEQ multiplex PCR; TCRdb's table is partial and in-frame only. The sample has under 25,000 clones; 75% to 85% are singletons. The specimen was CD8+ T cells sorted from blood (inferred from file names), collected from a patient given nivolumab and ipilimumab in sequence. The receptors come from a human donor with melanoma. Both conserved end residues are part of each CDR3. The D gene is left open where the match is weak. For some rows the clone size is stated as once, few or many, or as a class when expanded; others skip it.

TRBV14	few	TRBJ2-7	NA	TGTGCCAGCAGCCAAGACTGGCGGGAATCTCCCTACGAGCAGTACTTC	CASSQDWRESPYEQYF
TRBV30	NA	TRBJ1-1	TRBD1	TGTGCCTGGAGTGTATTGGGGGACAGTGAAGCTTTCTTT	CAWSVLGDSEAFF
TRBV27	NA	TRBJ1-5	NA	TGTGCCAGCAGTTTATCGTCGGGGTTCAATCAGCCCCAGCATTTT	CASSLSSGFNQPQHF
TRBV19	NA	TRBJ2-7	TRBD1	TGTGCCAGTAGTTTCTCCGGGACAGGGAAGAACGAGCAGTACTTC	CASSFSGTGKNEQYF
TRBV9	NA	TRBJ1-1	NA	TGTGCCAGCAGCGTAGATTTCCTTTCGGGGACTGAAGCTTTCTTT	CASSVDFLSGTEAFF
TRBV11-2	NA	TRBJ1-1	TRBD1	TGTGCCAGCAGCTTAGCCCCACAGGGGGTACGCACTGAAGCTTTCTTT	CASSLAPQGVRTEAFF
TRBV28	NA	TRBJ2-7	TRBD2	TGTGCCGCCAGACTAGCGGGAGCTGACGAGCAGTACTTC	CAARLAGADEQYF
TRBV15	NA	TRBJ1-1	NA	TGTGCCACCAGCAGGGGCAGGGGTTGGACTGAAGCTTTCTTT	CATSRGRGWTEAFF
TRBV19	NA	TRBJ1-5	TRBD1	TGTGCCAGTAGCGAAGGTTGGGACAGGGCCCTCCGAGAGGAGCCCCAGCATTTT	CASSEGWDRALREEPQHF
TRBV5-4	NA	TRBJ1-6	NA	TGTGCCAGCACCTCGCGGGGTGGGGGATATCATTCACCCCTCCACTTT	CASTSRGGGYHSPLHF